This entry describes one T cell receptor (beta chain). Its specificity is not known. The sample comes from a study of identifying expanded T cells in peripheral blood. Study results and limitations: Variance in clone template counts between roughly two-week samples significantly increased with total template count across all healthy donors.

Repertoires were generated with immunoSEQ multiplex PCR, while TCRdb's copy carries only in-frame clones and drops some. The table has 100,000 or so clones, about 87% seen once. The CDR3 totals 14 residues. Germline V gene sequence: CDR1 MDHEN, CDR2 SYDVKM. V gave up 6 bases and J gave up 5 bases; unmatched junction bases: 7. V and J are TRBV28 and TRBJ2-1, with TRBD1 matching 7 bases. Sequenced sample: blood. This TCR was sampled from a person aged 18 to 70 in good health. The CDR3 protein is CASSQGTVDNEQFF. CDR3 in DNA: TGTGCCAGCAGCCAAGGGACAGTGGACAATGAGCAGTTCTTC. Together with reference TRBV28 and TRBJ2-1, the CDR3 gives the full variable domain: DVKVTQSSRYLVKRTGEKVFLECVQDMDHENMFWYRQDPGLGLRLIYFSYDVKMKEKGDIPEGYSVSREKKERFSLILESASTNQTSMYLCASSQGTVDNEQFFGPGTRLTVL.